Shown below are 19 T cell receptor beta chains from a single sample sequenced in a study of blood T cell repertoires in COVID-19. Sequencing was performed with immunoSEQ multiplex PCR; in TCRdb, only in-frame clones are kept and a portion is missing. The sample lists about 230,000 clones, roughly 84% occurring once. Sequencing used peripheral blood. The source is a woman older than 75 with active or convalescent COVID-19.

The chain recombines TRBV19 with TRBJ2-7, with TRBD1 identical over 7 bases. This CDR3 is built from 16 residues. Germline CDR1 and CDR2: LNHDA and SQIVND (reference sequence). V shed 5 bases, J shed 4 bases, and the junction held 14 bases outside the gene matches. CDR3 protein: CASSLTGQDPLYEQYF. For the CDR3, the DNA is TGTGCCAGTAGTCTGACCGGACAGGACCCTCTATACGAGCAGTACTTC.

The chain joins TRBV5-1 to TRBJ2-3; D is possibly TRBD2 (6 bases). Trimming pared 0 bases from V and 3 bases from J, leaving 17 bases between. Germline V gene sequence: CDR1 SGHRS, CDR2 YFSETQ. This CDR3 contains 17 residues. CDR3 sequence (DNA): TGCGCCAGCAGCTTGGGGGGTAGCGGCCTGGGAACAGATACGCAGTATTTT. It encodes CASSLGGSGLGTDTQYF.

This clone is a singleton in its sample. This chain uses TRBV3-1 (or the pseudogene TRBV3-2) with TRBJ1-6; no reliable D call. The CDR3 loop spans 16 amino acids. Germline loops: CDR1 LGHDT, CDR2 YNNKEL (reference sequence). V was clipped by 1 base and J by 0 bases, with 7 bases between them. CDR3 sequence (DNA): TGTGCCAGCAGCCAAGGCCTGAGCTCCTATAATTCACCCCTCCACTTT. Its translation is CASSQGLSSYNSPLHF.

This chain joins TRBV7-2 and TRBJ2-7, with D perhaps matching TRBD2 (5 bases). V gave up 4 bases and J gave up 9 bases, with 10 bases separating them. The CDR3 runs 11 residues. Germline V gene lookup returns CDR1 SGHTA and CDR2 FQGNSA. The CDR3 DNA reads TGTGCCAGCAGCTCCGGCCGGGGGCAGTACTTC. As protein: CASSSGRGQYF.

This clone was seen once. V is TRBV28 and J is TRBJ2-2, with D perhaps TRBD1 (6 bases). The CDR3 consists of 15 residues. With 3 bases removed from V and 5 bases from J, the gap between germline ends came to 13 bases. Per germline, CDR1 MDHEN and CDR2 SYDVKM. The CDR3 coding sequence is TGTGCCAGCAGTTTCGCCAGGGGTAGGACCGGGGAGCTGTTTTTT. As protein: CASSFARGRTGELFF.

The V call is TRBV5-8, the J call TRBJ2-7, with 9 bases that match TRBD1. CDR1 SGHTS and CDR2 YDEGEE come from the germline V gene. The CDR3 extends over 12 amino acids. J was trimmed by 6 bases and V by 4 bases; bases with no gene match: 2. The CDR3 coding sequence is TGTGCCAGCAGCCGGGGACAGGGCGAGCAGTACTTC. Protein: CASSRGQGEQYF.

The V gene is TRBV9, the J gene TRBJ1-2; D perhaps matches TRBD1 (5 bases). V was cut by 0 bases and J by 6 bases, with 12 bases left in between. Germline CDR1 SGDLS, CDR2 YYNGEE. The CDR3 sequence is 14 residues long. Here the CDR3 reads CASSVAPVGDGYTF. CDR3 coding DNA: TGTGCCAGCAGCGTAGCTCCCGTAGGGGATGGCTACACCTTC.

This chain joins TRBV5-1 and TRBJ2-1; 7 nucleotides line up with TRBD2. Germline values: CDR1 SGHRS, CDR2 YFSETQ. CDR3 length: 15 amino acids. The ends lost 0 bases at V and 5 bases at J; junction bases unmatched: 5. The CDR3 DNA is TGCGCCAGCAGCTTGGCGGGGGGAGGGAACAATGAGCAGTTCTTC. It translates to CASSLAGGGNNEQFF.

V and J are TRBV29-1 and TRBJ2-1; 11 bases line up with TRBD1. Germline CDR1 SQVTM, CDR2 ANQGSEA. The CDR3 totals 16 residues. V gave up 5 bases and J gave up 2 bases; unmatched junction bases: 8. For the CDR3, the DNA is TGCAGCGTTACGCCGGGGACAGGGGGTACCTACAATGAGCAGTTCTTC. This sequence encodes CSVTPGTGGTYNEQFF.

This clone occurred once. J is TRBJ2-5 and V is TRBV7-3; D is perhaps TRBD1 (5 bases). The germline V and J ends were trimmed by 5 bases and 5 bases, with 18 bases remaining between them. This CDR3 region has 15 residues. Per the germline V gene, CDR1 is SGHTA and CDR2 is FQGTGA. The CDR3 DNA is TGTGCCAGCAGCCCTAGGGGCAGGGTCGGTGAGACCCAGTACTTC. It codes for CASSPRGRVGETQYF.

In this sample, this clone turned up once. The genes are TRBV5-4 and TRBJ2-7; TRBD2 is a possible D gene (5 bases). Trimming took 0 bases from V and 5 from J, leaving 15 bases between them. The length of the CDR3 is 15 residues. The germline CDR1 and CDR2 sequences are SGHNT and YYREEE (reference sequence). The CDR3 coding sequence is TGTGCCAGCAGCTTGGTTGGTCTAGCCGGCGACGAGCAGTACTTC. This codes for CASSLVGLAGDEQYF.

This chain joins TRBV7-2 and TRBJ2-1; 10 positions match TRBD2. The CDR3 consists of 14 residues. Germline V gene data show CDR1 as SGHTA and CDR2 as FQGNSA. The V segment lost 3 bases and the J segment 14 bases; nucleotides outside the gene matches: 10. The CDR3 DNA sequence: TGTGCCAGCAGCTTCGGGACTAGCGTCAGGGAGAAGTTCTTC. Translation: CASSFGTSVREKFF.

Note on this clone: One junction end disagrees with the germline gene, perhaps due to a read error. The chain couples TRBV28 to TRBJ1-5; 10 positions agree with TRBD1. The CDR3 contains 15 residues. The germline V gene encodes CDR1 MDHEN and CDR2 SYDVKM. CDR3 protein: CASSLLTGGNQPQHF. CDR3 DNA sequence: TGTGCCAGCAGTTTATTGACAGGGGGCAACCAGCCCCAGCATTTT.

CDR3 coding DNA: TGTGCCTGGAGTGAGGACAGGGGCACTGAAGCTTTCTTT. This encodes CAWSEDRGTEAFF. V usage is TRBV30 and J usage is TRBJ1-1, with 9 bases identical to TRBD1. V lost 1 base, J lost 4 bases, and 1 base stayed unmatched. This CDR3 region has 13 residues. The germline gives CDR1 GTSNPN, CDR2 SVGIG (reference sequence).

This chain connects TRBV19 to TRBJ1-4; 7 bases are shared with TRBD1. Germline CDR1 is LNHDA and CDR2 is SQIVND (reference sequence). After removal of 10 bases from V and 1 base from J, the junction contained 12 bases not matched to a gene. This CDR3 spans 16 amino acids. The CDR3 coding sequence is TGTGCCACCACCAGGGGGACCTCCCGAACTAATGAAAAACTGTTTTTT. Translation gives CATTRGTSRTNEKLFF.

The chain has TRBV4-3 and TRBJ2-1; 7 positions agree with TRBD1. V shed 2 bases and J 8 bases; nucleotides not matched to a gene: 6. The CDR3 runs 14 residues. CDR1 and CDR2 from the germline V gene are LGHNA and YSLEER. The CDR3 protein is CASSQNPTGDEQFF. CDR3 in DNA: TGCGCCAGCAGCCAAAACCCTACAGGGGATGAGCAGTTCTTC.

V usage is TRBV25-1 and J usage is TRBJ1-6; 7 bases map to TRBD1. Germline values: CDR1 MGHDK, CDR2 SYGVNS. The CDR3 totals 13 residues. V dropped 8 bases and J dropped 12; count of bases not matched to a gene: 10. The DNA for the CDR3 is TGTGCCAGCCAGAGACAGGGTCGGGAACCCCTCCACTTT. Its translation is CASQRQGREPLHF. Using reference TRBV25-1 and TRBJ1-6 for the parts outside the CDR3, the full variable domain is EADIYQTPRYLVIGTGKKITLECSQTMGHDKMYWYQQDPGMELHLIHYSYGVNSTEKGDLSSESTVSRIRTEHFPLTLESARPSHTSQYLCASQRQGREPLHFGNGTRLTVT.

CDR3: CGILPDRGKLYGYTF. CDR3 nucleotide sequence: TGTGGCATACTCCCGGACAGAGGGAAATTGTATGGCTACACCTTC. This rearrangement joins TRBV28 to TRBJ1-2, with a weak D call TRBD1 (6 bases). Germline-derived CDR1 and CDR2 are MDHEN and SYDVKM. This CDR3 comprises 15 residues.

The rearrangement links TRBV5-1 to TRBJ2-5, with 8 bases identical to TRBD1. Germline CDR1 reads SGHRS; CDR2 reads YFSETQ. The V gene end was trimmed by 1 base and the J gene end by 1 base; junction bases not matched to a gene: 9. The CDR3 loop spans 17 amino acids. The CDR3 spells CASSLWGPDRGQETQYF. CDR3 nucleotides: TGCGCCAGCAGCTTGTGGGGGCCCGACAGGGGCCAAGAGACCCAGTACTTC.